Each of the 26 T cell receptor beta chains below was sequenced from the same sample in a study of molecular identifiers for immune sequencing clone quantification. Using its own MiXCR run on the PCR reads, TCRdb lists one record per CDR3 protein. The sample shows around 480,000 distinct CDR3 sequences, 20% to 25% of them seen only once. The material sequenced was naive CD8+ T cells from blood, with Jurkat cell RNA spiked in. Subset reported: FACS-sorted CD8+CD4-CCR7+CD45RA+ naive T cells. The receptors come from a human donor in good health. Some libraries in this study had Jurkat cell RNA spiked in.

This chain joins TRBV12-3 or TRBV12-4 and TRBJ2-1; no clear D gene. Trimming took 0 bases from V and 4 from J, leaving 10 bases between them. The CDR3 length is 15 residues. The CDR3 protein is CASSLAPLVYNEQFF. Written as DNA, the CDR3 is TGTGCCAGCAGTTTAGCTCCTCTAGTTTACAATGAGCAGTTCTTC.

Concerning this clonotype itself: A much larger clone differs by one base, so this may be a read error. CDR3 DNA sequence: TGTGCCAGCAGCGTGGCCGTGGGTAGCGGGAGCTCCTACGAGCAGTACTTC. Translating gives CASSVAVGSGSSYEQYF. The chain links TRBV5-6 to TRBJ2-7, with 9 positions matching TRBD2. Germline lookup yields CDR1 SGHDT and CDR2 YYEEEE. V dropped 4 bases and J dropped 0; count of bases not matched to a gene: 11. The CDR3 has 17 amino acids.

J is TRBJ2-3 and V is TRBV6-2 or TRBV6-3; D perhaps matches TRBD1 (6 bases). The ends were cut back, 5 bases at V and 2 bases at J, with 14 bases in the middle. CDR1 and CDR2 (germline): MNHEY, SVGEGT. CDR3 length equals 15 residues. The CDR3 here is CASSHRTALTDTQYF. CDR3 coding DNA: TGTGCCAGCAGTCACCGGACAGCGCTCACAGATACGCAGTATTTT.

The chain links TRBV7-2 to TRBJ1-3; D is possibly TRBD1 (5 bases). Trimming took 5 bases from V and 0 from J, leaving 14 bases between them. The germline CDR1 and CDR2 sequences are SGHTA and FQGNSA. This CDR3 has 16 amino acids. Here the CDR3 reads CASSERGVPSGNTIYF. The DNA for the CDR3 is TGTGCCAGCAGCGAACGGGGCGTGCCCTCTGGAAACACCATATATTTT.

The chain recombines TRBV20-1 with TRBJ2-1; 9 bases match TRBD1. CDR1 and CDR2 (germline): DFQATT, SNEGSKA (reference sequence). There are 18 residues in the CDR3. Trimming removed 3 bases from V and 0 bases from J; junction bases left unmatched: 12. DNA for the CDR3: TGCAGTGCTAGTTACCCAGAGCCGGGACAGGGCTCCTACAATGAGCAGTTCTTC. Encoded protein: CSASYPEPGQGSYNEQFF.

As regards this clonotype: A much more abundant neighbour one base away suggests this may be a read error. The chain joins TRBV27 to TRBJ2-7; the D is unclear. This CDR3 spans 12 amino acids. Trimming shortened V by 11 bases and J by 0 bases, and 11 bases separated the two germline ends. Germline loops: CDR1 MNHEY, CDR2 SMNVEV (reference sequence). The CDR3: CAGTGPSYEQYF. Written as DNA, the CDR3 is TGTGCCGGCACGGGCCCCTCCTACGAGCAGTACTTC.

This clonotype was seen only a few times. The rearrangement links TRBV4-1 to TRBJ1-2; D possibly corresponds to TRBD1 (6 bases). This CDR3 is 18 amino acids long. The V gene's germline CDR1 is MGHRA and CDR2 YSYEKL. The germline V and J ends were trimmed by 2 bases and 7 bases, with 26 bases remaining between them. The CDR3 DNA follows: TGCGCCAGCAGCCAACAACTAGGGGGGTCTAGGTCTATGGGTGGCTACACCTTC. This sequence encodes CASSQQLGGSRSMGGYTF.

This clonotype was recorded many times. The CDR3 region has the DNA TGCGCCAGCAGCCAACAAACCGAAGCTTTCTTT. It yields the protein CASSQQTEAFF. The V and J genes are TRBV4-1 and TRBJ1-1; unclear D gene. The V end lost 2 bases, the J end lost 8 bases, and 6 bases lay between the germline ends. The CDR3 length is 11 residues. Germline values: CDR1 MGHRA, CDR2 YSYEKL.

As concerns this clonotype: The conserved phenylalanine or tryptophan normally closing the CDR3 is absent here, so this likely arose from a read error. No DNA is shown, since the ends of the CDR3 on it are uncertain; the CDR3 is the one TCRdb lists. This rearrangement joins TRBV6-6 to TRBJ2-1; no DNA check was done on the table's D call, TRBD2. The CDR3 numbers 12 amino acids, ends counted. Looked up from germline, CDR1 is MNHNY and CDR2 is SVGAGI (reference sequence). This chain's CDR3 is CASSYPGEPPFS.

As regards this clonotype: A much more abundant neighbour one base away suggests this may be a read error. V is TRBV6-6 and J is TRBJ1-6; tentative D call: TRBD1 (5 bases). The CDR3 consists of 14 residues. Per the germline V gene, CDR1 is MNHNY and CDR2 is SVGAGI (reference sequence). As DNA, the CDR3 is TGTGCCGGCAGCCCCCTCGGGGGATCCCTCACCCTCCACTTT. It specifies CAGSPLGGSLTLHF.

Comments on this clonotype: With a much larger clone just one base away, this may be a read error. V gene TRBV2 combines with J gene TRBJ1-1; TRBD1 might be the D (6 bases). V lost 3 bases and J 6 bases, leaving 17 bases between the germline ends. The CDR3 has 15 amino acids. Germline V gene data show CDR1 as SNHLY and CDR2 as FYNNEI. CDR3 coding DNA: TGTGCCAGCAGTGAGAGAGGGGGGGGTGGGGCTGAAGCTTTCTTT. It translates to CASSERGGGGAEAFF.

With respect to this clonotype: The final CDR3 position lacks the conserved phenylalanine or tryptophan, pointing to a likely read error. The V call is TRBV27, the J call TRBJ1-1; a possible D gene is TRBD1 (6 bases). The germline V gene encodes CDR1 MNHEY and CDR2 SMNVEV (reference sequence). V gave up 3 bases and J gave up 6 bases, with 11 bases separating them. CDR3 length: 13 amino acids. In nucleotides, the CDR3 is TGTGCCAGCAGTTTCACAGGGCGCGCTGAAGCTTTCTCT. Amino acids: CASSFTGRAEAFS.

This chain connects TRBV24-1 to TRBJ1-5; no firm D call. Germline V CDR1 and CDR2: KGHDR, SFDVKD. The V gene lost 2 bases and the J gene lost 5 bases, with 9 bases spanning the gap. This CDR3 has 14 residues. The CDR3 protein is CATSDSGSYQPQHF. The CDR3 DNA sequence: TGTGCCACCAGTGATTCCGGTTCCTATCAGCCCCAGCATTTT.

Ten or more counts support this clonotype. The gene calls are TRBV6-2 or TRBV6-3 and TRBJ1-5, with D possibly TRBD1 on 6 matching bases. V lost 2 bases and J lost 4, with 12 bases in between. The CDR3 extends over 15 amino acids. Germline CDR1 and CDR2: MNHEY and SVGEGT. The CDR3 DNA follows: TGTGCCAGCAGTTACGCCAGGGGAGTAAATCAGCCCCAGCATTTT. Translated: CASSYARGVNQPQHF.

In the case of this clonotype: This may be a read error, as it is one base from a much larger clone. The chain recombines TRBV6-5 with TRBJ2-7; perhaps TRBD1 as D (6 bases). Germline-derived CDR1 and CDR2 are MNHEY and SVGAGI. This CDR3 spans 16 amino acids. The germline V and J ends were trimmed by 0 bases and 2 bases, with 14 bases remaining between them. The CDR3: CASSYSGTPNPYEQYF. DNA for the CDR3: TGTGCCAGCAGTTACTCGGGGACACCAAACCCCTACGAGCAGTACTTC.

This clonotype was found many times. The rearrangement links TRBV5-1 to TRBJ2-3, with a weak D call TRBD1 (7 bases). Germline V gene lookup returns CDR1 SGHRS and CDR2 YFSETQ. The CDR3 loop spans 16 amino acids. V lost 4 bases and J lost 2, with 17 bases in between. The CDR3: CASSPGDSLHTDTQYF. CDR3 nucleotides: TGCGCCAGCAGCCCGGGGGACAGCCTTCACACAGATACGCAGTATTTT.

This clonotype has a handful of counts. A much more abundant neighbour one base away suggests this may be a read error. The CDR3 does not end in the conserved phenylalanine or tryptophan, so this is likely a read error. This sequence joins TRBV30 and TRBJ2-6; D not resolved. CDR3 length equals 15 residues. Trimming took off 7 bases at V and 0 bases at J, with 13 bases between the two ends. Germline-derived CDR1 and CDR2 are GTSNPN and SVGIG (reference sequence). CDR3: CAFPVEPSGANVLTL. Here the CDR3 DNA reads TGTGCCTTCCCGGTGGAGCCCTCTGGGGCCAACGTCCTGACTCTC.

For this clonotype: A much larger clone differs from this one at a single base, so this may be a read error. The CDR3 DNA reads as TGTGCCGGCAGCTTGGAGGCCGTTGGCAATCAGCCCCAGCATTTT. As protein: CAGSLEAVGNQPQHF. The V call is TRBV7-6, the J call TRBJ1-5, with unresolved D. This CDR3 has 15 amino acids. In germline, CDR1 is SGHVS, CDR2 FNYEAQ.

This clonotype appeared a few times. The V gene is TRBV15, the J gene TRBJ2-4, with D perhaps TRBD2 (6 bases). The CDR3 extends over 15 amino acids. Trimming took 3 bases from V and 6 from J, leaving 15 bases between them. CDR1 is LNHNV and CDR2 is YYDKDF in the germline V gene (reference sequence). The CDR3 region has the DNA TGTGCCACCAGCAGCAGGGAGGTGATACGAAACATTCAGTACTTC. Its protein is CATSSREVIRNIQYF.

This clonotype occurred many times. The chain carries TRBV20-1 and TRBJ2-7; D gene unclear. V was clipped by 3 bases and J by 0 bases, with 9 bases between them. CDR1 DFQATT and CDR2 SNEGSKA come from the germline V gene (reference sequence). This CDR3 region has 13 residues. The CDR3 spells CSARSTYSYEQYF. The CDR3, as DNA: TGCAGTGCTAGGAGTACCTACTCCTACGAGCAGTACTTC.

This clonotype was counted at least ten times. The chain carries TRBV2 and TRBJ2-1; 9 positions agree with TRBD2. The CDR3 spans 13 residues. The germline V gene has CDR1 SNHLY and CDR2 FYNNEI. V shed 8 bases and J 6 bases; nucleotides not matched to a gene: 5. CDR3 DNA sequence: TGTGCCAGCGGAGGGACTAGCTTCAATGAGCAGTTCTTC. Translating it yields CASGGTSFNEQFF.

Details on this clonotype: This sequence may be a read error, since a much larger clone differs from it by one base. CDR3 sequence reads: CASSFLQGSTDAFF. The CDR3 DNA sequence: TGTGCCAGCAGCTTTTTACAGGGGAGCACTGACGCTTTCTTT. This sequence joins TRBV7-9 and TRBJ1-1; 7 bases are a match to TRBD1. CDR1 SEHNR and CDR2 FQNEAQ come from the germline V gene (reference sequence). CDR3 length: 14 amino acids.

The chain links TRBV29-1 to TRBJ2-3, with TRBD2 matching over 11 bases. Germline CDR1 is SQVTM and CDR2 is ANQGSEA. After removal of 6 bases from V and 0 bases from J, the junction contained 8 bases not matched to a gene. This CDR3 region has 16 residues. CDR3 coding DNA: TGCAGCGTCCCTCCTGGGACTAGCGGTAGCACAGATACGCAGTATTTT. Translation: CSVPPGTSGSTDTQYF.

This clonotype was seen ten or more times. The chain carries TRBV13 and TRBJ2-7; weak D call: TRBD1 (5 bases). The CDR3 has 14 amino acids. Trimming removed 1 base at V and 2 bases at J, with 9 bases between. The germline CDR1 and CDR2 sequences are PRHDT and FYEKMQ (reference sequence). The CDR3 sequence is CASSLAVGPYEQYF. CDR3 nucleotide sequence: TGTGCCAGCAGCTTAGCGGTGGGGCCCTACGAGCAGTACTTC.

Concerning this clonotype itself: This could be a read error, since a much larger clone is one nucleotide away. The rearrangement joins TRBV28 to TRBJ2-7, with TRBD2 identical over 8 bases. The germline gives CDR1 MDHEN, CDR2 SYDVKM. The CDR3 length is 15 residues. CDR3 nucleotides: TGTGCCAGCGGTTTTTCGGTAGCGGGGCCCTACGAGCAGTACTTC. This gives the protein CASGFSVAGPYEQYF.

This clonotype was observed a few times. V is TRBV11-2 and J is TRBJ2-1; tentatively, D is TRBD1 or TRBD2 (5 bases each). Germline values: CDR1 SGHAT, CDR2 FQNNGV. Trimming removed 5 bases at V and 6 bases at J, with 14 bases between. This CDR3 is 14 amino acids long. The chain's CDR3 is CASSVGPTVNEQFF. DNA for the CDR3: TGTGCCAGCAGCGTGGGACCGACCGTCAATGAGCAGTTCTTC.